This TCR beta chain originates from a study of CD8 T cells in Susac syndrome. Reverse transcription of about 0.5 to 1 ug RNA was carried out with random hexamers. TCRdb independently ran MiXCR on the immunoSEQ multiplex PCR reads; one entry per CDR3 protein. Of about 180,000 distinct CDR3 sequences in the sample, approximately 93% were seen once. The sequenced material came from CD4+ T cells from PBMCs. The sequence came from a human donor with multiple sclerosis.

This CDR3 is CASSHGGHQYF. For the CDR3, the DNA is TGTGCCAGCAGCCACGGGGGACATCAGTACTTC. The chain couples TRBV6-2 or TRBV6-3 to TRBJ2-4, with D tentatively TRBD1 or TRBD2 (6 bases each). The V gene's germline CDR1 is MNHEY and CDR2 SVGEGT. Trimming stripped 6 bases from V and 12 bases from J, with 12 bases between. This CDR3 has 11 amino acids.